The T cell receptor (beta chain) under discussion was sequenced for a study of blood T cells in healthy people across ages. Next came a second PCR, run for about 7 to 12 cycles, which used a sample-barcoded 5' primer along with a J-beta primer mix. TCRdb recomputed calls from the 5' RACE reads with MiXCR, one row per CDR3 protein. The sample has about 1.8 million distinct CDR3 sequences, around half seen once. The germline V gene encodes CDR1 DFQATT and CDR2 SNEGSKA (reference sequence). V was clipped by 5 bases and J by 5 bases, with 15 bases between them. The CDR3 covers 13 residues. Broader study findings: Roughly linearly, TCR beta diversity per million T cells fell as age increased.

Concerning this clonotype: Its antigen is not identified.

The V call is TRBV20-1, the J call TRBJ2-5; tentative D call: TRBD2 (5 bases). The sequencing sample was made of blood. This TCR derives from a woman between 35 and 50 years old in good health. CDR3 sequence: CSAAETRGETQYF. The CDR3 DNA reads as TGCAGTGCTGCAGAGACTCGCGGGGAGACCCAGTACTTC.